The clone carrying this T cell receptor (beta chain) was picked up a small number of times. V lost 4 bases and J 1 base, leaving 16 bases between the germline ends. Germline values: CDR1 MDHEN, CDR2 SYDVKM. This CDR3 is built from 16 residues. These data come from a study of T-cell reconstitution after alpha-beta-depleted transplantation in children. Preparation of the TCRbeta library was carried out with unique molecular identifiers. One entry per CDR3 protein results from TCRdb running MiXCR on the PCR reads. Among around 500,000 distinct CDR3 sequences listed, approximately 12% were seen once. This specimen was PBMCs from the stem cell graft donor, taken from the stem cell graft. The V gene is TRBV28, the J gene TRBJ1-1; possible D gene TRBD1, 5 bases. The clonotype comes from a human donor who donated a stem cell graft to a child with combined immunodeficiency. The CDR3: CASSSHGGGRNTEAFF. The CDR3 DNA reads TGTGCCAGCAGTTCCCACGGGGGAGGTCGGAACACTGAAGCTTTCTTT.